This T cell receptor (beta chain) was retrieved from a study of control samples from healthy donors and cancer patients. The CDR3 consists of 14 residues. J lost 8 bases, V lost 2 bases, and 6 bases had no gene match. Looked up from germline, CDR1 is LNHDA and CDR2 is SQIVND (reference sequence). The protocol was immunoSEQ multiplex PCR, while the TCRdb copy is restricted to in-frame clones and leaves out a portion. The table shows 45,000 to 60,000 clones, with around 94% occurring only once. V gene TRBV19 combines with J gene TRBJ1-2; 9 bases are a match to TRBD1. Sequencing was carried out using blood. This clonotype originated in a man aged 25-45 years in good health. The CDR3 nucleotides are TGTGCCAGTAGTATATTACAGGGGGCCATCGGCTACACCTTC. Residues: CASSILQGAIGYTF.